A single sample gave rise to the 10 T cell receptor beta chains below, sequenced in a study of blood T cell repertoires in COVID-19. The data were produced by immunoSEQ multiplex PCR, yet TCRdb's version contains in-frame clones alone and is incomplete. Among about 230,000 clones, about nine tenths were seen once, and the ten largest hold approximately 2.4%. The source material was peripheral blood. The receptors derive from a man aged 30 to 39 with COVID-19, enrolled during active disease.

The chain uses TRBV6-6 and TRBJ1-1; D unclear. V was pared by 6 bases and J by 2 bases, with 13 bases between. This CDR3 has 14 amino acids. Germline values: CDR1 MNHNY, CDR2 SVGAGI (reference sequence). CDR3 nucleotides: TGTGCCAGCAGCCCCTGGGGAGGAAACACTGAAGCTTTCTTT. This encodes CASSPWGGNTEAFF.

The rearrangement joins TRBV27 to TRBJ2-1, with 11 bases lining up with TRBD1. Looked up from germline, CDR1 is MNHEY and CDR2 is SMNVEV (reference sequence). With 2 bases clipped from V and 5 bases from J, the junction kept 2 bases outside the gene matches. This CDR3 contains 15 residues. CDR3 sequence: CASSLRDRGDNEQFF. For the CDR3, the DNA is TGTGCCAGCAGTTTAAGGGACAGGGGGGACAATGAGCAGTTCTTC.

The rearrangement links TRBV9 to TRBJ2-3; TRBD2 might be the D (6 bases). V was clipped by 3 bases and J by 4 bases, with 24 bases between them. The germline V gene has CDR1 SGDLS and CDR2 YYNGEE. The CDR3 has 18 amino acids. This CDR3 reads CASSEPPWGVGVADTQYF. The DNA for the CDR3 is TGTGCCAGCAGCGAGCCCCCGTGGGGGGTTGGGGTAGCAGATACGCAGTATTTT.

The chain is built from TRBV9 and TRBJ2-3, with 8 nucleotides matching TRBD2. The germline V gene has CDR1 SGDLS and CDR2 YYNGEE. The CDR3 is 17 residues long. The J segment lost 5 bases and the V segment lost 4 bases, leaving 15 bases of the junction unmatched. CDR3 bases: TGTGCCAGCAGCTCCCCCAGGGGTAGCGGGGCGCGAGATACGCAGTATTTT. This sequence encodes CASSSPRGSGARDTQYF.

This clone was observed once. V and J are TRBV7-6 and TRBJ2-1, with TRBD2 matching 12 bases. Looked up from germline, CDR1 is SGHVS and CDR2 is FNYEAQ. The CDR3 totals 15 residues. J gave up 8 bases and V 1 base, and 3 bases lay outside the gene matches. DNA for the CDR3: TGTGCCAGCAGCTTAGGGACTAGCGGGGTCGATGAGCAGTTCTTC. Translation gives CASSLGTSGVDEQFF.

Only a few counts were recorded for this clone. J is TRBJ2-1 and V is TRBV10-3; 10 nucleotides line up with TRBD1. The V gene's germline CDR1 is ENHRY and CDR2 SYGVKD. The CDR3 runs to 15 residues. The trim removed 10 bases at V and 1 base at J, leaving 7 bases unmatched. DNA for the CDR3: TGTGCCACCACTGAGGGACAGGGGTCCTACAATGAGCAGTTCTTC. Its protein product is CATTEGQGSYNEQFF.

The V and J genes are TRBV7-3 and TRBJ2-1, with TRBD2 identical over 11 bases. CDR1 is SGHTA, CDR2 FQGTGA, per germline. With 5 bases clipped from V and 5 bases from J, the junction kept 5 bases outside the gene matches. The CDR3 consists of 15 residues. The CDR3, as DNA: TGTGCCAGCAGCGAGGGGACTAGCGGCAACAATGAGCAGTTCTTC. Amino acid sequence: CASSEGTSGNNEQFF.

V is TRBV2 and J is TRBJ2-7; D possibly corresponds to TRBD2 (6 bases). This CDR3 region has 12 residues. V lost 4 bases and J lost 9, with 13 bases in between. Per the germline V gene, CDR1 is SNHLY and CDR2 is FYNNEI. CDR3 sequence reads: CASSAQTSGQYF. The CDR3 nucleotides are TGTGCCAGCAGTGCTCAGACTAGTGGGCAGTACTTC.

J is TRBJ1-2 and V is TRBV7-9; tentative D call: TRBD1 (5 bases). Trimming pared 4 bases from V and 6 bases from J, leaving 9 bases between. Germline V gives CDR1 SEHNR, CDR2 FQNEAQ (reference sequence). This CDR3 is 12 amino acids long. CDR3 nucleotide sequence: TGTGCCAGCAGCTCGGACAAGGATGGCTACACCTTC. It yields the protein CASSSDKDGYTF.

The chain recombines TRBV19 with TRBJ2-7; 8 bases align to TRBD1. V shed 5 bases, J shed 3 bases, and the junction held 12 bases outside the gene matches. Germline CDR1 is LNHDA and CDR2 is SQIVND (reference sequence). CDR3 length: 16 amino acids. The CDR3 sequence is CASSDSRTGTVYEQYF. The CDR3 bases are TGTGCCAGTAGTGACTCCCGGACAGGGACAGTCTACGAGCAGTACTTC.